This TCR beta chain was observed in a study of identical twins. This clonotype was seen a few times. Germline V lookup: CDR1 MNHEY, CDR2 SVGAGI. V was clipped by 6 bases and J by 8 bases, with 11 bases between them. This CDR3 has 12 amino acids. TCRdb re-called the 5' RACE reads through MiXCR, storing one row per CDR3 protein. The sample has around 680,000 distinct CDR3 sequences, 8.6% seen once. These data also formed part of another study, on yellow fever vaccine responses in identical twins.

The sequenced sample was PBMCs. The chain is built from TRBV6-5 and TRBJ2-1; D ambiguous. The TCR sequence derives from a young woman in good health. CDR3 residues: CASSKYPHEQFF. Written as DNA, the CDR3 is TGTGCCAGCAGCAAGTACCCCCATGAGCAGTTCTTC.